These 7 T cell receptor beta chains were sequenced from one sample in a study of CD8+CD57+ T cells in acquired aplastic anemia. TCR beta VDJ combinations and CDR3 sequences were profiled from genomic DNA. TCRdb ran MiXCR on the reads and lists one entry per CDR3 protein. There are approximately 300,000 distinct CDR3 sequences in the sample; about three fifths occur only once, and around 1.3% lies in the top ten. CD8+CD57+ cell expansion had been shown by flow cytometry in patients chosen for sequencing. Sequencing was done on a sample of sorted CD4+, CD8+, or CD8+CD57+ T cells (not recorded which) from PBMCs. These TCRs come from a human donor with aplastic anemia.

The V call is TRBV3-1, the J call TRBJ2-5; D uncertain. CDR1 is LGHDT, CDR2 YNNKEL, per germline (reference sequence). V lost 1 base, J lost 4 bases, and 13 bases lay in between. CDR3 length: 15 residues. CDR3 bases: TGTGCCAGCAGCCAAGGTTCAGTGGGGTTAGAGACCCAGTACTTC. This translates into CASSQGSVGLETQYF.

The V gene is TRBV3-1, the J gene TRBJ2-7, with TRBD1 as a possible D gene (5 bases). The CDR3 contains 16 residues. Trimming stripped 0 bases from V and 4 bases from J, with 16 bases between. Per germline, CDR1 LGHDT and CDR2 YNNKEL (reference sequence). CDR3 amino acids: CASSQDRQRMGYEQYF. Here the CDR3 DNA reads TGTGCCAGCAGCCAAGATCGACAGAGGATGGGTTACGAGCAGTACTTC.

The chain is built from TRBV10-3 and TRBJ1-1; D is unresolved. Germline CDR1 is ENHRY and CDR2 is SYGVKD. Trimming shortened V by 3 bases and J by 13 bases, and 12 bases separated the two germline ends. CDR3 length: 11 amino acids. The CDR3 is CAISDRVALFF. In DNA form, the CDR3 reads TGTGCCATCAGTGACCGGGTTGCGCTTTTCTTT.

This clonotype was observed many times. V is TRBV5-6 and J is TRBJ1-3, with D possibly being TRBD1 (5 bases). Germline V CDR1 and CDR2: SGHDT, YYEEEE. V shed 4 bases and J shed 0 bases, with 11 bases lying between them. This CDR3 has 15 amino acids. The CDR3 is CASSRGLLSGNTIYF. The CDR3 DNA is TGTGCCAGCAGCAGGGGACTTCTCTCTGGAAACACCATATATTTT.

This clonotype has more than one count but fewer than ten. This rearrangement joins TRBV24-1 to TRBJ2-3; D not certain. Trimming stripped 2 bases from V and 2 bases from J, with 13 bases between. Germline-derived CDR1 and CDR2 are KGHDR and SFDVKD. The CDR3 has 16 residues. The CDR3 is CATSDSDKPFTDTQYF. In DNA form, the CDR3 reads TGTGCCACCAGTGATTCCGACAAGCCCTTCACAGATACGCAGTATTTT.

The rearrangement uses TRBV9 and TRBJ2-7; 9 bases match TRBD2. The germline CDR1 and CDR2 sequences are SGDLS and YYNGEE. This CDR3 is built from 15 residues. Trimming took 0 bases from V and 5 from J; bases not matched to a gene: 6. The CDR3 DNA sequence: TGTGCCAGCAGCGTAGAGGGCGGGAGGGCCCACGAGCAGTACTTC. Translating gives CASSVEGGRAHEQYF.

The V and J genes are TRBV6-5 and TRBJ1-2; 9 bases fit TRBD1. Germline V gene data show CDR1 as MNHEY and CDR2 as SVGAGI. The CDR3 runs to 15 residues. With V trimmed by 8 bases and J by 7 bases, 14 bases remained unmatched. DNA for the CDR3: TGTGCCAGCCGCCCGAGTTTGACAGGGGGTTTTGGCTACACCTTC. It is translated as CASRPSLTGGFGYTF.